This TCR beta chain was captured in a study of T cell responses to AZD1222 COVID-19 vaccine. Germline CDR1 SGHAT, CDR2 FQNNGV. The CDR3 extends over 16 amino acids. After removal of 3 bases from V and 1 base from J, the junction contained 6 bases not matched to a gene. The repertoire was sequenced with immunoSEQ multiplex PCR; TCRdb's copy has only in-frame clones and lacks some. The sample has 150,000 or so clones, around 93% seen once. The source of this sequence is an adult in good health. The chain has TRBV11-2 and TRBJ2-1; 7 bases line up with TRBD2. The source material was peripheral blood, sampled on day 0 of AZD1222 vaccination. The CDR3 is CASSFRGSRSYNEQFF. Here the CDR3 DNA reads TGTGCCAGCAGCTTTCGCGGGAGTAGATCCTACAATGAGCAGTTCTTC. The variable domain in full, with the rest retrieved from reference TRBV11-2 and TRBJ2-1, is EAGVAQSPRYKIIEKRQSVAFWCNPISGHATLYWYQQILGQGPKLLIQFQNNGVVDDSQLPKDRFSAERLKGVDSTLKIQPAKLEDSAVYLCASSFRGSRSYNEQFFGPGTRLTVL.